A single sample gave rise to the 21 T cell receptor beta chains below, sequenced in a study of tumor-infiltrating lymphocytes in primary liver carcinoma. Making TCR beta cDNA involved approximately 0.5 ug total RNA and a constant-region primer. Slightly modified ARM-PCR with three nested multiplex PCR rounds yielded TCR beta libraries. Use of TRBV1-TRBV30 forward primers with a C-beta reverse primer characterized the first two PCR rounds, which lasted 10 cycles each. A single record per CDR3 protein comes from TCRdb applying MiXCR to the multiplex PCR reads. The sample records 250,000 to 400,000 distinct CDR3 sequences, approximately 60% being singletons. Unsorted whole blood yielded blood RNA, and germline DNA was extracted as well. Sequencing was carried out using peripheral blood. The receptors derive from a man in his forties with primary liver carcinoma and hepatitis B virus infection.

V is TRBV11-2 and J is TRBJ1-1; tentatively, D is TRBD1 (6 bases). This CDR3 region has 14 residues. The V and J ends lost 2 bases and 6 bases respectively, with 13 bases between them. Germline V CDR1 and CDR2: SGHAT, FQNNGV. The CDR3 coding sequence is TGTGCCAGCAGCTTACAGATGGGGGCCCCTGAAGCTTTCTTT. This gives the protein CASSLQMGAPEAFF. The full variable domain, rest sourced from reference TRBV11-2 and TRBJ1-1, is EAGVAQSPRYKIIEKRQSVAFWCNPISGHATLYWYQQILGQGPKLLIQFQNNGVVDDSQLPKDRFSAERLKGVDSTLKIQPAKLEDSAVYLCASSLQMGAPEAFFGQGTRLTVV.

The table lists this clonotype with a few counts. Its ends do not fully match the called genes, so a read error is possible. CDR3 nucleotide sequence: TGTGCCAGCACCCCTGAGATCAGGGCAGGGGAGCCGTTTTTT. The encoded protein is CASTPEIRAGEPFF. The rearrangement links TRBV11-2 to TRBJ2-2; the D gene is possibly TRBD1 (6 bases). Germline V gene sequence: CDR1 SGHAT, CDR2 FQNNGV. This CDR3 comprises 14 residues.

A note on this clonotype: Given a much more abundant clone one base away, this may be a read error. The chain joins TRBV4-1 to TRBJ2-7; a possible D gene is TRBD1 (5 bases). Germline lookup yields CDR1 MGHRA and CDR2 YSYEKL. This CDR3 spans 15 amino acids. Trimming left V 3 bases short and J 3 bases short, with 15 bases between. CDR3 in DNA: TGCGCCAGCAGCCAGGGATTCGGACATTACTACGAGCAGTACTTC. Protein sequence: CASSQGFGHYYEQYF.

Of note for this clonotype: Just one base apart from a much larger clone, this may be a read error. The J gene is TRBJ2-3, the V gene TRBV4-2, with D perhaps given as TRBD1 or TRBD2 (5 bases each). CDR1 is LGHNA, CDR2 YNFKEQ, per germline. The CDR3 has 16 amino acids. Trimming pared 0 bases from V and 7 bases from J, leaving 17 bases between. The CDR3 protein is CASSQEMRGRGNTQYF. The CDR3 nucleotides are TGTGCCAGCAGCCAAGAAATGAGGGGACGGGGAAATACGCAGTATTTT.

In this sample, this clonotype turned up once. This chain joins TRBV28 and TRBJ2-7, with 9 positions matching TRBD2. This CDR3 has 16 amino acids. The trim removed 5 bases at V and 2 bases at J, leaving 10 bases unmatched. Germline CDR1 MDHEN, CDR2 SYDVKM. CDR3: CASSTETSGKPYEQYF. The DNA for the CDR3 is TGTGCCAGCAGTACCGAGACTAGCGGTAAACCCTACGAGCAGTACTTC.

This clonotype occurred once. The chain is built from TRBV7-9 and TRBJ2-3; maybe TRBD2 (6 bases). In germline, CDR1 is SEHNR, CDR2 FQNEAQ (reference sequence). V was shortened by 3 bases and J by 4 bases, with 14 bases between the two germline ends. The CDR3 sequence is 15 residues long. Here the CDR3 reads CASSLLVGGADTQYF. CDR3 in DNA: TGTGCCAGCAGCTTGCTAGTAGGCGGGGCAGATACGCAGTATTTT. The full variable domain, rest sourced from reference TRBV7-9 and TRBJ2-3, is DTGVSQNPRHKITKRGQNVTFRCDPISEHNRLYWYRQTLGQGPEFLTYFQNEAQLEKSRLLSDRFSAERPKGSFSTLEIQRTEQGDSAMYLCASSLLVGGADTQYFGPGTRLTVL.

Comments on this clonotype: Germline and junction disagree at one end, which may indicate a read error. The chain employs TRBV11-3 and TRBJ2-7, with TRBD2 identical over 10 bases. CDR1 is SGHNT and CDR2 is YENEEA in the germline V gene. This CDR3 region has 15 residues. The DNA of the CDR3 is TGTGCCAGCAGCTTAACTAGCGGGGCTGGATACAAGCAGAACTTC. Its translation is CASSLTSGAGYKQNF. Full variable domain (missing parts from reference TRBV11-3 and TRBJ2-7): EAGVVQSPRYKIIEKKQPVAFWCNPISGHNTLYWYLQNLGQGPELLIRYENEEAVDDSQLPKDRFSAERLKGVDSTLKIQPAELGDSAVYLCASSLTSGAGYKQNFGPGTRLTVT.

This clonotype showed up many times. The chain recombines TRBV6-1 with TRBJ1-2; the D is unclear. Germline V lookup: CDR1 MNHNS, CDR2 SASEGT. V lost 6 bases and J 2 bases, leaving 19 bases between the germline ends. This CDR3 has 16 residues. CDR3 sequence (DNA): TGTGCCAGCAGGTTCTACTCGAACTCGGGGAACTATGGCTACACCTTC. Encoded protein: CASRFYSNSGNYGYTF.

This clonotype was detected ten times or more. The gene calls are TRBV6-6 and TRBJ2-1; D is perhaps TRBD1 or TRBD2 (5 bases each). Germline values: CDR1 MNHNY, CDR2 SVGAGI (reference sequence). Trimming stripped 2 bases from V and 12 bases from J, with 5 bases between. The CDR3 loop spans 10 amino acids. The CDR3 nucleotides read TGTGCCAGCAGTTACGGGGGGCAGTTCTTC. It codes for CASSYGGQFF.

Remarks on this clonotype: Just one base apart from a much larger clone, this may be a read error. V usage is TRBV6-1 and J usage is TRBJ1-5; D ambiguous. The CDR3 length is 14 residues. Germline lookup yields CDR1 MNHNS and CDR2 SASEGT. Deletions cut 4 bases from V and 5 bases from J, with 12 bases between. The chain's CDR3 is CASSGTEQYQPQHF. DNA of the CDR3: TGTGCCAGCAGTGGAACAGAGCAGTATCAGCCCCAGCATTTT.

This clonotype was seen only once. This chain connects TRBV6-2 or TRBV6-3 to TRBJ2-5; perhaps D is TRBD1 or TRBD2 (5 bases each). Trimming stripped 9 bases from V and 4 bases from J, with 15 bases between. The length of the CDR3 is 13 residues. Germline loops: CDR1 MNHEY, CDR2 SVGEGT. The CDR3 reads CASVRDGVETQYF. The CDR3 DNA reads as TGTGCCAGTGTCCGGGACGGCGTAGAGACCCAGTACTTC.

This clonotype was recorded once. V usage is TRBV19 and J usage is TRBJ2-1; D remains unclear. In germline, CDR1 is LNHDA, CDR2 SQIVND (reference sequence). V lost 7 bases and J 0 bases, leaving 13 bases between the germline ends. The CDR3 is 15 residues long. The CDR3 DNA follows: TGTGCCAGTACCGAGCGCTTGGGCTCCTACAATGAGCAGTTCTTC. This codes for CASTERLGSYNEQFF.

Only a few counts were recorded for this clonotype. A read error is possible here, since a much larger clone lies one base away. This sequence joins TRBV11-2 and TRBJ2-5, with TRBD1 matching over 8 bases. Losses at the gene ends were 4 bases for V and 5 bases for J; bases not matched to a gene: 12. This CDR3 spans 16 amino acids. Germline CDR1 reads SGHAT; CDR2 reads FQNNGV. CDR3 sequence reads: CASSSPRGLVRETQYF. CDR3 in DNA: TGTGCCAGCAGCTCCCCCAGGGGGCTAGTAAGGGAGACCCAGTACTTC.

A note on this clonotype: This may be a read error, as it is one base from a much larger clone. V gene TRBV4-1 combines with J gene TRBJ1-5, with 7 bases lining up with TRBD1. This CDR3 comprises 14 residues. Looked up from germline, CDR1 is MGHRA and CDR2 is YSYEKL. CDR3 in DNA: TGCGGCAGCAGCCAACGGGACAGCGGTCAGCCCCAGCATTTT. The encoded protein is CGSSQRDSGQPQHF.

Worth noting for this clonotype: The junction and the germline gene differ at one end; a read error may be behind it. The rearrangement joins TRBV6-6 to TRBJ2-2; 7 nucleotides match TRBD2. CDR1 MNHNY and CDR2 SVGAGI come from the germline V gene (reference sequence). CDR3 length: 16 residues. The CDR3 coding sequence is TGTGCCAGCAGCCACGGGTCTAGCGGATTCACCTGGGAGCTGTTTTTT. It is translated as CASSHGSSGFTWELFF.

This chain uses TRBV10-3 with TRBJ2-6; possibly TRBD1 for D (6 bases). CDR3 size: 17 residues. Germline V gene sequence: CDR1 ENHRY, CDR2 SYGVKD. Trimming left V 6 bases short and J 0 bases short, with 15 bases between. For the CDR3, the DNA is TGTGCCATCAGAAAGGAACAGGGAAGCTCTGGGGCCAACGTCCTGACTTTC. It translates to CAIRKEQGSSGANVLTF.

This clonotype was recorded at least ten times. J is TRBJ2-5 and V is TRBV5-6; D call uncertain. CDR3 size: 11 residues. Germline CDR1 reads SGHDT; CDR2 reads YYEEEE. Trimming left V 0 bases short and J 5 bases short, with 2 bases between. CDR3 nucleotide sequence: TGTGCCAGCAGCTTGGACGAGACCCAGTACTTC. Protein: CASSLDETQYF.

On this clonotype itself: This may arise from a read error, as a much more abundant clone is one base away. The DNA of the CDR3 is TGTGCCAGCAGTTACATGGGCAACGCCGGGGAGCTGTTTTTT. Encoded protein: CASSYMGNAGELFF. The chain links TRBV6-2 or TRBV6-3 to TRBJ2-2; D is unresolved. The CDR3 loop spans 14 amino acids. Germline V gene sequence: CDR1 MNHEY, CDR2 SVGEGT. V was trimmed by 2 bases and J by 6 bases, leaving 10 bases between them.

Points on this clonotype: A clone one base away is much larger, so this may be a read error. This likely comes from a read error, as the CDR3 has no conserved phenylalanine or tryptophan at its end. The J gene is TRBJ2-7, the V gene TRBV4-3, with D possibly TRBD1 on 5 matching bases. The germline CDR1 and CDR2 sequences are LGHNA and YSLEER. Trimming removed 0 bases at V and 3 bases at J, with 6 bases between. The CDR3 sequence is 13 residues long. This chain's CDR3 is CASSQDRDYEQYI. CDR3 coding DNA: TGCGCCAGCAGCCAAGACAGGGACTACGAGCAGTACATC.

This chain's CDR3 is CAISPEGARRGYEQYF. The CDR3 DNA follows: TGTGCCATCAGTCCCGAGGGGGCAAGGCGGGGGTACGAGCAGTACTTC. The chain links TRBV10-3 to TRBJ2-7; D may correspond to TRBD1 or TRBD2 (7 bases each). Germline CDR1 reads ENHRY; CDR2 reads SYGVKD. This CDR3 spans 16 amino acids. Trimming stripped 5 bases from V and 4 bases from J, with 21 bases between.

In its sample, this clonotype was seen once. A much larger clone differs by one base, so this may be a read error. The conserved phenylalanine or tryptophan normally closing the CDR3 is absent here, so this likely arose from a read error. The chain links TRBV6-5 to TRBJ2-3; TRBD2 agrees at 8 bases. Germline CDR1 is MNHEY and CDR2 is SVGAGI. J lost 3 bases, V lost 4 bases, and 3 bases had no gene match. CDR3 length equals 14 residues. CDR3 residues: CASSLGLGTDTQYL. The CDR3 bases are TGTGCCAGCAGTTTGGGACTAGGGACAGATACGCAGTATCTT.